This T cell receptor beta chain is from a study of T cell clonality in common variable immunodeficiency. This clone was observed many times. As yet, its antigen is unknown. The CDR3 is cut off 3 residues early in the read; its end comes from the germline J gene. Using immunoSEQ multiplex PCR, the repertoire was profiled, and TCRdb retains in-frame clones only, with some absent. This repertoire holds about 39,000 clones, and none appear only once. Trimming removed 6 bases at V and 2 bases at J, with 8 bases between. CDR3 length equals 13 residues. Patients and controls were mostly of Caucasian heritage. Study results and limitations: Links between repertoire features and CVID complications were heterogeneity-limited. Fewer TCRbeta clones were shared among CVID subjects than controls.

Sequenced sample: peripheral blood mononuclear cells. The J gene is TRBJ2-1, the V gene TRBV12-3 or TRBV12-4, with D hard to call. The receptor comes from a person aged 18 to 70 in good health. Incomplete CDR3 DNA: TGTGCCAGCAGAGCCACAGCCTACAATGAG. This sequence encodes CASRATAYNE. In full, the CDR3 is CASRATAYNEQFF.